Listed below are T cell receptor beta chains from one sample, sequenced in a study of blood T cell repertoires in COVID-19. Some clones are missing from TCRdb's copy, which holds only in-frame ones; the method was immunoSEQ multiplex PCR. Of around 310,000 clones listed, around 89% are singletons. Sample: peripheral blood. These receptors were collected from a woman aged 35 to 49 with COVID-19, enrolled during active disease. CDR3s include the opening cysteine and the closing phenylalanine or tryptophan. Each record gives: clone size, D gene, V gene, J gene, CDR3 protein, CDR3 DNA. D genes are given only for firm matches. A row's size may be missing; if present it is once, few, many or a size class.

clone_size: once
d_call: -
v_call: TRBV6-1
j_call: TRBJ1-5
cdr3_aa: CASSEARNLLSDQPQHF
cdr3_nt: TGTGCCAGCAGTGAAGCGCGGAACTTACTCAGCGATCAGCCCCAGCATTTT

clone_size: -
d_call: TRBD2
v_call: TRBV7-9
j_call: TRBJ2-1
cdr3_aa: CASSPMPSGRGFF
cdr3_nt: TGTGCCAGCAGCCCTATGCCCAGCGGGAGGGGGTTCTTC

clone_size: -
d_call: -
v_call: TRBV7-2
j_call: TRBJ1-6
cdr3_aa: CASSLAGSTGWSPLHF
cdr3_nt: TGTGCCAGCAGCTTAGCTGGTTCGACAGGATGGTCACCCCTCCACTTT

clone_size: -
d_call: -
v_call: TRBV5-4
j_call: TRBJ2-1
cdr3_aa: CASSLEPSPTYNEQFF
cdr3_nt: TGTGCCAGCAGCTTGGAACCAAGCCCAACGTACAATGAGCAGTTCTTC

clone_size: -
d_call: -
v_call: TRBV10-3
j_call: TRBJ2-7
cdr3_aa: CAIRRGTDSYEQYF
cdr3_nt: TGTGCCATCAGGAGGGGGACGGATTCCTACGAGCAGTACTTC

clone_size: -
d_call: TRBD2
v_call: TRBV19
j_call: TRBJ2-5
cdr3_aa: CASSITSGQETQYF
cdr3_nt: TGTGCCAGTAGTATAACTAGCGGACAAGAGACCCAGTACTTC

clone_size: -
d_call: TRBD2
v_call: TRBV9
j_call: TRBJ2-1
cdr3_aa: CASSVTSGYNEQFF
cdr3_nt: TGTGCCAGCAGCGTGACTAGCGGATACAATGAGCAGTTCTTC

clone_size: -
d_call: -
v_call: TRBV7-2
j_call: TRBJ2-3
cdr3_aa: CASSSRGGPGDTQYF
cdr3_nt: TGTGCCAGCAGCTCGAGGGGGGGACCAGGGGATACGCAGTATTTT

clone_size: -
d_call: -
v_call: TRBV5-1
j_call: TRBJ1-6
cdr3_aa: CASSLSGQGLNNSPLHF
cdr3_nt: TGCGCCAGCAGCTTGTCGGGCCAGGGATTGAATAATTCACCCCTCCACTTT

clone_size: -
d_call: -
v_call: TRBV19
j_call: TRBJ2-7
cdr3_aa: CASSENLSYEQYF
cdr3_nt: TGTGCCAGTAGTGAGAATCTCTCCTACGAGCAGTACTTC

clone_size: -
d_call: -
v_call: TRBV7-2
j_call: TRBJ2-7
cdr3_aa: CASSVRGEQYF
cdr3_nt: TGTGCCAGCAGCGTTAGAGGCGAGCAGTACTTC

clone_size: -
d_call: TRBD1
v_call: TRBV18
j_call: TRBJ1-6
cdr3_aa: CASSPGTDSPLHF
cdr3_nt: TGTGCCAGCTCACCTGGGACAGATTCACCCCTCCACTTT

clone_size: -
d_call: TRBD1
v_call: TRBV29-1
j_call: TRBJ2-3
cdr3_aa: CSVATGQGISDTQYF
cdr3_nt: TGCAGCGTCGCAACGGGACAGGGGATTTCAGATACGCAGTATTTT

clone_size: -
d_call: -
v_call: TRBV28
j_call: TRBJ2-5
cdr3_aa: CASSPTTGVANQETQYF
cdr3_nt: TGTGCCAGCAGTCCTACTACGGGGGTCGCCAACCAAGAGACCCAGTACTTC

clone_size: -
d_call: -
v_call: TRBV7-2
j_call: TRBJ1-4
cdr3_aa: CASSSQGTGEKLFF
cdr3_nt: TGTGCCAGCAGCTCACAGGGTACAGGAGAAAAACTGTTTTTT

clone_size: -
d_call: TRBD1
v_call: TRBV12-3/TRBV12-4
j_call: TRBJ1-3
cdr3_aa: CASSSDRGYTIYF
cdr3_nt: TGTGCCAGCAGCTCCGACAGGGGTTACACCATATATTTT

clone_size: once
d_call: TRBD1
v_call: TRBV2
j_call: TRBJ1-2
cdr3_aa: CASSEAVGRGAYGYTF
cdr3_nt: TGTGCCAGCAGTGAAGCTGTAGGCAGGGGGGCCTATGGCTACACCTTC

clone_size: -
d_call: -
v_call: TRBV5-1
j_call: TRBJ2-1
cdr3_aa: CASSLEQGWNEQFF
cdr3_nt: TGCGCCAGCAGCTTGGAACAGGGATGGAATGAGCAGTTCTTC

clone_size: -
d_call: -
v_call: TRBV6-6
j_call: TRBJ1-5
cdr3_aa: CASSPPPGWYQPQHF
cdr3_nt: TGTGCTAGCAGTCCCCCCCCAGGGTGGTATCAGCCCCAGCATTTT

clone_size: few
d_call: TRBD2
v_call: TRBV5-1
j_call: TRBJ2-7
cdr3_aa: CASTSGAYEQYF
cdr3_nt: TGCGCCAGTACTAGCGGTGCCTACGAGCAGTACTTC

clone_size: -
d_call: TRBD2
v_call: TRBV19
j_call: TRBJ2-7
cdr3_aa: CASSIGGGGIAYEQYF
cdr3_nt: TGTGCCAGTAGTATTGGTGGCGGGGGTATCGCCTACGAGCAGTACTTC

clone_size: once
d_call: -
v_call: TRBV30
j_call: TRBJ2-2
cdr3_aa: CAWRVETNTGELFF
cdr3_nt: TGTGCCTGGAGGGTAGAAACGAACACCGGGGAGCTGTTTTTT

clone_size: -
d_call: TRBD2
v_call: TRBV6-1
j_call: TRBJ2-1
cdr3_aa: CASSASTSGRTGEQFF
cdr3_nt: TGTGCCAGCAGTGCGTCCACTAGCGGGAGAACGGGTGAGCAGTTCTTC

clone_size: -
d_call: TRBD1
v_call: TRBV5-4
j_call: TRBJ2-7
cdr3_aa: CASKPWAGGVYEQYF
cdr3_nt: TGTGCCAGCAAGCCCTGGGCAGGGGGCGTTTACGAGCAGTACTTC

clone_size: -
d_call: -
v_call: TRBV19
j_call: TRBJ1-2
cdr3_aa: CASSIRKGIGYGYTF
cdr3_nt: TGTGCCAGTAGTATTCGGAAGGGGATTGGCTATGGCTACACCTTC

clone_size: -
d_call: -
v_call: TRBV11-2
j_call: TRBJ2-7
cdr3_aa: CASSFRLARGEQYF
cdr3_nt: TGTGCCAGCAGCTTTAGATTGGCCAGGGGCGAGCAGTACTTC

clone_size: -
d_call: TRBD1
v_call: TRBV9
j_call: TRBJ1-2
cdr3_aa: CASSPFTGDYGYTF
cdr3_nt: TGTGCCAGCAGTCCTTTTACAGGGGACTATGGCTACACCTTC

clone_size: once
d_call: TRBD1
v_call: TRBV6-5
j_call: TRBJ1-2
cdr3_aa: CASRTGQANYGYTF
cdr3_nt: TGTGCCAGCAGAACCGGACAGGCTAACTATGGCTACACCTTC

clone_size: -
d_call: -
v_call: TRBV19
j_call: TRBJ2-5
cdr3_aa: CATRSSRGRKTQYF
cdr3_nt: TGTGCCACGAGGAGTTCAAGGGGGAGAAAGACCCAGTACTTC

clone_size: -
d_call: -
v_call: TRBV11-2
j_call: TRBJ1-2
cdr3_aa: CASSLATGYYGYTF
cdr3_nt: TGTGCCAGCAGCTTAGCTACAGGTTACTATGGCTACACCTTC

clone_size: once
d_call: -
v_call: TRBV5-4
j_call: TRBJ2-5
cdr3_aa: CASSPVGGATETQYF
cdr3_nt: TGTGCCAGCAGCCCCGTGGGGGGGGCAACGGAGACCCAGTACTTC

clone_size: -
d_call: -
v_call: TRBV9
j_call: TRBJ1-1
cdr3_aa: CASSVTITPTEAFF
cdr3_nt: TGTGCCAGCAGTGTAACCATTACTCCCACTGAAGCTTTCTTT

clone_size: -
d_call: TRBD2
v_call: TRBV27
j_call: TRBJ2-5
cdr3_aa: CASRSTSGNWETQYF
cdr3_nt: TGTGCCAGCAGGTCGACTAGCGGGAATTGGGAGACCCAGTACTTC

clone_size: -
d_call: TRBD1
v_call: TRBV30
j_call: TRBJ1-2
cdr3_aa: CAWSYGTGGRNYGYTF
cdr3_nt: TGTGCCTGGAGTTACGGGACAGGGGGCCGTAACTATGGCTACACCTTC

clone_size: -
d_call: -
v_call: TRBV3-1/TRBV3-2
j_call: TRBJ2-3
cdr3_aa: CASSPLDTSSTDTQYF
cdr3_nt: TGTGCCAGCAGCCCCCTGGACACGAGTAGCACAGATACGCAGTATTTT

clone_size: few
d_call: -
v_call: TRBV5-4
j_call: TRBJ2-2
cdr3_aa: CASSPRRGLGDGELFF
cdr3_nt: TGTGCCAGCAGCCCCCGGAGGGGTCTGGGGGATGGGGAGCTGTTTTTT

clone_size: -
d_call: -
v_call: TRBV6-5
j_call: TRBJ2-5
cdr3_aa: CASSYPTGGAETQYF
cdr3_nt: TGTGCCAGCAGTTACCCGACGGGGGGCGCAGAGACCCAGTACTTC

clone_size: -
d_call: -
v_call: TRBV5-1
j_call: TRBJ1-3
cdr3_aa: CASSTTGVPGNTIYF
cdr3_nt: TGCGCCAGCAGCACGACCGGGGTCCCTGGAAACACCATATATTTT

clone_size: -
d_call: -
v_call: TRBV19
j_call: TRBJ1-4
cdr3_aa: CATQGSEKLFF
cdr3_nt: TGTGCCACACAGGGATCAGAAAAACTGTTTTTT

clone_size: -
d_call: TRBD1
v_call: TRBV3-1/TRBV3-2
j_call: TRBJ1-2
cdr3_aa: CASSQPRQGFYGYTF
cdr3_nt: TGTGCCAGCAGCCAACCCAGACAGGGGTTCTATGGCTACACCTTC

clone_size: -
d_call: -
v_call: TRBV28
j_call: TRBJ2-7
cdr3_aa: CASGGQGTVAYEQYF
cdr3_nt: TGTGCCAGCGGCGGCCAGGGGACGGTGGCCTACGAGCAGTACTTC

clone_size: -
d_call: -
v_call: TRBV30
j_call: TRBJ1-4
cdr3_aa: CAWSVGRNEKLFF
cdr3_nt: TGTGCCTGGAGTGTCGGGAGGAATGAAAAACTGTTTTTT

clone_size: few
d_call: -
v_call: TRBV7-3
j_call: TRBJ1-3
cdr3_aa: CASSSMGGGSSGNTIYF
cdr3_nt: TGTGCCAGCAGCTCAATGGGCGGGGGAAGCTCTGGAAACACCATATATTTT

clone_size: -
d_call: TRBD1
v_call: TRBV28
j_call: TRBJ2-2
cdr3_aa: CASSPGTVHTGELFF
cdr3_nt: TGTGCCAGCAGTCCCGGGACAGTCCACACCGGGGAGCTGTTTTTT

clone_size: once
d_call: TRBD1
v_call: TRBV9
j_call: TRBJ1-2
cdr3_aa: CASSVGQGNGYTF
cdr3_nt: TGTGCCAGCAGCGTCGGACAGGGGAATGGCTACACCTTC